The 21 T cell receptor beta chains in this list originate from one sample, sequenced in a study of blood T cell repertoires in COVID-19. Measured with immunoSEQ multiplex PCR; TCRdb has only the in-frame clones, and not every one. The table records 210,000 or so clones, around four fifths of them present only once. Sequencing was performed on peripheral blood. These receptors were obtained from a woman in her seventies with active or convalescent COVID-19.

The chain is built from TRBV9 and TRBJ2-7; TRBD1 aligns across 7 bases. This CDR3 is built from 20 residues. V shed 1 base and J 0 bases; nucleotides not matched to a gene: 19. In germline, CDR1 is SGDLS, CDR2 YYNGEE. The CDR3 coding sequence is TGTGCCAGCAGCGTATCCCTCGGGACAGCCGTACGAGAAAGCTCCTACGAGCAGTACTTC. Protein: CASSVSLGTAVRESSYEQYF.

The CDR3 region has the DNA TGTGCCAGCAGCTTTTCTCGACAGGGAACTAACTATGGCTACACCTTC. Protein product: CASSFSRQGTNYGYTF. The chain has TRBV3-1 (or the pseudogene TRBV3-2) and TRBJ1-2; TRBD1 agrees at 7 bases. The CDR3 is 16 amino acids. Looked up from germline, CDR1 is LGHDT and CDR2 is YNNKEL (reference sequence). The V gene end was trimmed by 5 bases and the J gene end by 0 bases; junction bases not matched to a gene: 9.

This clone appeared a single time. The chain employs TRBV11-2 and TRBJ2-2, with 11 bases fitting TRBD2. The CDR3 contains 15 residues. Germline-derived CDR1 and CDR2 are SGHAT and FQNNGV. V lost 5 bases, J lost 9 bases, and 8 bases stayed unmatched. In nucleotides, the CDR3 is TGTGCCAGCAGCCGACTAGCGGGAAGGTTGAGGGAGCTGTTTTTT. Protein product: CASSRLAGRLRELFF.

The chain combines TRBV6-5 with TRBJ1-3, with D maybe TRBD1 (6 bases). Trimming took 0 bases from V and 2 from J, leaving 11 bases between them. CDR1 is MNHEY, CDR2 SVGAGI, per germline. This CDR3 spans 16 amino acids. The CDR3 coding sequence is TGTGCCAGCAGTTACTCTCGGGGGGCGCCTGGAAACACCATATATTTT. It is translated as CASSYSRGAPGNTIYF.

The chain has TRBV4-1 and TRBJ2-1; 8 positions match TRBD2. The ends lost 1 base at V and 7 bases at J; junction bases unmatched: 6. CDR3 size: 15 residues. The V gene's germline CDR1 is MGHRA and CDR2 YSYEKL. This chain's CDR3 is CASSQGTGTRNEQFF. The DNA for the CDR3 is TGCGCCAGCAGCCAAGGGACCGGGACTAGAAATGAGCAGTTCTTC.

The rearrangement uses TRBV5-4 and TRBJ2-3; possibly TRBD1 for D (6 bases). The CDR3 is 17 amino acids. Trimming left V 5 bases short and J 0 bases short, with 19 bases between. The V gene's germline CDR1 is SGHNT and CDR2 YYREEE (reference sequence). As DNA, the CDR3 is TGTGCCAGCAGACCCACAGGGACAACCTCTAGCACAGATACGCAGTATTTT. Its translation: CASRPTGTTSSTDTQYF.

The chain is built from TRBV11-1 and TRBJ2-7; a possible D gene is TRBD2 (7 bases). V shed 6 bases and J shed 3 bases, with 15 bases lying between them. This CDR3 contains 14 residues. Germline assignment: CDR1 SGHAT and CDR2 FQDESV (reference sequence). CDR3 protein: CASSSLRGRYEQYF. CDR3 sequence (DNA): TGTGCCAGCAGTTCCCTGCGGGGGCGCTACGAGCAGTACTTC.

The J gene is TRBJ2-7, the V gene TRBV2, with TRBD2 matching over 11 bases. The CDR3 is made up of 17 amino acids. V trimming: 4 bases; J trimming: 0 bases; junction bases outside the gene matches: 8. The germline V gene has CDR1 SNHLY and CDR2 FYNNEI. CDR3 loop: CASSGGSGRGSSYEQYF. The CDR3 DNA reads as TGTGCCAGCAGTGGAGGTAGCGGGAGGGGGAGCTCCTACGAGCAGTACTTC.

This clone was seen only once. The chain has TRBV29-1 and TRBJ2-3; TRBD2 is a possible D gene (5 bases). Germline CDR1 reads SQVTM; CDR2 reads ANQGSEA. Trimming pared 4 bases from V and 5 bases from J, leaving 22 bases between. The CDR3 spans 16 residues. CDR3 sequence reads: CSVAGDEGAIRDTQYF. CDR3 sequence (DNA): TGCAGCGTTGCCGGGGATGAGGGAGCAATACGAGATACGCAGTATTTT.

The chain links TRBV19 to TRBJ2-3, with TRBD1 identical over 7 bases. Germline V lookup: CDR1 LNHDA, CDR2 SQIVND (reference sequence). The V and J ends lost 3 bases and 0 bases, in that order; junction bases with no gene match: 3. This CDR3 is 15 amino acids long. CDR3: CASSMDRISTDTQYF. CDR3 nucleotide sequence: TGTGCCAGTAGTATGGACAGGATTAGCACAGATACGCAGTATTTT.

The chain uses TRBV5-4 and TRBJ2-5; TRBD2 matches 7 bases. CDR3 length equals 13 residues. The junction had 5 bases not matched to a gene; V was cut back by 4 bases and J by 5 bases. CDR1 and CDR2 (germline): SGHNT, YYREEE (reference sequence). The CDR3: CASSQGLVETQYF. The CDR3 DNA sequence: TGTGCCAGCAGCCAAGGACTAGTGGAGACCCAGTACTTC.

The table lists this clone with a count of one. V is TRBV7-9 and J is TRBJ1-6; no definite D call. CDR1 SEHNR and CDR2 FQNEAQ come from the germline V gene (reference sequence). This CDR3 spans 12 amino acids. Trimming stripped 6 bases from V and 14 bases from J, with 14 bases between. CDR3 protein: CASSPIRGSLHF. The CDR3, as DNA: TGTGCCAGCAGTCCCATTCGGGGTTCCCTCCACTTT.

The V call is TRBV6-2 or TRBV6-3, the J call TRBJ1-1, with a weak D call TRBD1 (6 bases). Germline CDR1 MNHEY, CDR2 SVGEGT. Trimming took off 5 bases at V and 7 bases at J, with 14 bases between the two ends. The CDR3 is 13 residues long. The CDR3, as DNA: TGTGCCAGCAGTCGCTACAGGGAGGGTGAAGCTTTCTTT. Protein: CASSRYREGEAFF.

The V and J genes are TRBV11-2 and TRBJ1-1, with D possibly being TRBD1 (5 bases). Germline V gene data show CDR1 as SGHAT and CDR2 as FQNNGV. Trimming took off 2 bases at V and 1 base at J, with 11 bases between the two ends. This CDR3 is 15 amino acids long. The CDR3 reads CASSLNGGWNTEAFF. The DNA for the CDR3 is TGTGCCAGCAGCTTAAACGGGGGTTGGAACACTGAAGCTTTCTTT.

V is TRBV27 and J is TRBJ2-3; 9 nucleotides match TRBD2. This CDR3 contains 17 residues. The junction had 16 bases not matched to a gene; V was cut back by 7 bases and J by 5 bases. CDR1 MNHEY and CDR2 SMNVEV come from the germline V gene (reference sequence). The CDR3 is CASTLTGASGNRDTQYF. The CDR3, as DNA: TGTGCCAGCACTCTAACCGGGGCTAGCGGGAATCGAGATACGCAGTATTTT.

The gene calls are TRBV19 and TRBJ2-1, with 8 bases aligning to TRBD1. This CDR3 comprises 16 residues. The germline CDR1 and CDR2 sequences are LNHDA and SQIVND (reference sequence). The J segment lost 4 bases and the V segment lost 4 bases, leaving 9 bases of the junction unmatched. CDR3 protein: CASSKQTGVSYNEQFF. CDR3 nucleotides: TGTGCCAGTAGTAAACAGACAGGGGTGTCGTACAATGAGCAGTTCTTC.

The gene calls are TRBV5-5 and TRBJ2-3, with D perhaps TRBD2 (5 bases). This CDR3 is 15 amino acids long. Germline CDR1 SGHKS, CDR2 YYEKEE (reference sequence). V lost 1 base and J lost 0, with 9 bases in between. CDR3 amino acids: CASSLWGASTDTQYF. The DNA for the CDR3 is TGTGCCAGCAGCTTGTGGGGAGCTAGCACAGATACGCAGTATTTT.

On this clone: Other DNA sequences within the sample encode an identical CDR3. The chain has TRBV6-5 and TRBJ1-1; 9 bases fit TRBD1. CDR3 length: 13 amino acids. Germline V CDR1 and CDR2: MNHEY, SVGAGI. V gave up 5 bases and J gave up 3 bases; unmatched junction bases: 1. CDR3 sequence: CASSRDRDTEAFF. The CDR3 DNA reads TGTGCCAGCAGTCGGGACAGGGACACTGAAGCTTTCTTT.

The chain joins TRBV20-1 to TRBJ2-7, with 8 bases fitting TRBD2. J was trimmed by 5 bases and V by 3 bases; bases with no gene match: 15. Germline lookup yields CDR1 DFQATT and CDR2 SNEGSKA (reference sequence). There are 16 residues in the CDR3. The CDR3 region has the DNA TGCAGTGCTAGTACAAGGCGGAGCGGGAGAACCCACGAGCAGTACTTC. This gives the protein CSASTRRSGRTHEQYF.

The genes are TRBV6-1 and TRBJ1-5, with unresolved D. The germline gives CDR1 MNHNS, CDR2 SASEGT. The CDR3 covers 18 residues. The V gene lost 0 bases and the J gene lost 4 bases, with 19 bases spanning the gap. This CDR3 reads CASSEAQQFELINQPQHF. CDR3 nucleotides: TGTGCCAGCAGTGAAGCGCAACAGTTCGAGTTAATTAATCAGCCCCAGCATTTT.

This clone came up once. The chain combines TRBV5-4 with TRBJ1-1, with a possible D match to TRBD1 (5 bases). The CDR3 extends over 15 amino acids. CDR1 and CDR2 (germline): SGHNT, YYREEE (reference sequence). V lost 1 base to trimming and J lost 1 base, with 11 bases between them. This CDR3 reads CASSLIPQANTEAFF. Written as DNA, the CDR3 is TGTGCCAGCAGCTTGATCCCACAGGCGAACACTGAAGCTTTCTTT.